These 9 T cell receptor beta chains were all obtained from the same sample, sequenced in a study of blood T cell repertoires in COVID-19. Profiling relied on immunoSEQ multiplex PCR, and the TCRdb table lists in-frame clones only, not all of them. The repertoire holds about 310,000 clones, about nine tenths seen once, with around 8.9% in the top ten. The material sequenced was PBMCs or T cells enriched from blood (not recorded which). These receptors were collected from a woman under 30 who had recovered from COVID-19.

V and J are TRBV19 and TRBJ2-1, with D perhaps matching TRBD2 (6 bases). V lost 3 bases and J 14 bases, leaving 17 bases between the germline ends. The CDR3 runs to 13 residues. Germline-derived CDR1 and CDR2 are LNHDA and SQIVND (reference sequence). This CDR3 is CASSIRRDFTKFF. The DNA of the CDR3 is TGTGCCAGTAGTATCAGAAGGGACTTTACCAAGTTCTTC.

V gene TRBV24-1 combines with J gene TRBJ2-2, with TRBD1 matching 10 bases. Germline V lookup: CDR1 KGHDR, CDR2 SFDVKD. With V trimmed by 3 bases and J by 5 bases, 14 bases remained unmatched. This CDR3 region has 19 residues. The CDR3 is CATSDLETGGIGGTGELFF. Here the CDR3 DNA reads TGTGCCACCAGTGATCTAGAGACAGGGGGCATAGGGGGAACCGGGGAGCTGTTTTTT.

This rearrangement joins TRBV28 to TRBJ1-4; 9 nucleotides match TRBD1. Germline CDR1 is MDHEN and CDR2 is SYDVKM. V lost 11 bases, J lost 7 bases, and 14 bases stayed unmatched. The CDR3 is 15 residues long. The CDR3, as DNA: TGTGCCCTCGGGGGACAGGGAGGTGGTATTGAAAAACTGTTTTTT. This sequence encodes CALGGQGGGIEKLFF.

This chain uses TRBV6-5 with TRBJ1-1; D is ambiguous. CDR1 MNHEY and CDR2 SVGAGI come from the germline V gene. Trimming stripped 3 bases from V and 0 bases from J, with 11 bases between. The CDR3 spans 15 residues. CDR3 nucleotide sequence: TGTGCCAGCAGTTATGGAGGGATCATGAACACTGAAGCTTTCTTT. Translation: CASSYGGIMNTEAFF.

The V and J genes are TRBV6-5 and TRBJ1-2; D possibly corresponds to TRBD1 (5 bases). Germline V lookup: CDR1 MNHEY, CDR2 SVGAGI. V lost 9 bases and J 8 bases, leaving 19 bases between the germline ends. CDR3 size: 13 residues. CDR3 nucleotides: TGTGCCAGTCAGGGAACGGGCCTCCCGGGCTACACCTTC. It yields the protein CASQGTGLPGYTF.

V and J are TRBV30 and TRBJ2-7; 9 bases line up with TRBD1. The V segment lost 2 bases and the J segment 2 bases; nucleotides outside the gene matches: 4. CDR3 size: 14 residues. Germline CDR1 and CDR2: GTSNPN and SVGIG (reference sequence). The CDR3 reads CAWSSGQGPYEQYF. The CDR3, as DNA: TGTGCCTGGAGTTCGGGACAGGGACCCTACGAGCAGTACTTC.

The chain links TRBV20-1 to TRBJ2-5; D might be TRBD1 (6 bases). Trimming cost V 3 bases and J 5 bases, with 22 bases left between them. CDR3 size: 16 residues. From germline, CDR1 is DFQATT and CDR2 SNEGSKA (reference sequence). The CDR3: CSASPDSIQGRETQYF. CDR3 DNA sequence: TGCAGTGCTAGTCCCGACAGTATACAGGGTCGGGAGACCCAGTACTTC.

V and J are TRBV3-1 (or the pseudogene TRBV3-2) and TRBJ2-5; 10 bases line up with TRBD2. The germline V gene has CDR1 LGHDT and CDR2 YNNKEL (reference sequence). V lost 0 bases to trimming and J lost 3 bases; unmatched junction nucleotides: 10. CDR3 length: 18 residues. The CDR3 loop reads CASSQDVVQREGEETQYF. In nucleotides, the CDR3 is TGTGCCAGCAGCCAAGATGTGGTTCAGCGGGAGGGGGAAGAGACCCAGTACTTC.

Written as DNA, the CDR3 is TGTGCCAGTAGTATTCAGGGTTTCTATGGCTACACCTTC. This sequence encodes CASSIQGFYGYTF. V gene TRBV19 combines with J gene TRBJ1-2; a weak D match, TRBD1 (5 bases). Trimming took off 3 bases at V and 4 bases at J, with 9 bases between the two ends. This CDR3 is built from 13 residues. CDR1 and CDR2 (germline): LNHDA, SQIVND (reference sequence).